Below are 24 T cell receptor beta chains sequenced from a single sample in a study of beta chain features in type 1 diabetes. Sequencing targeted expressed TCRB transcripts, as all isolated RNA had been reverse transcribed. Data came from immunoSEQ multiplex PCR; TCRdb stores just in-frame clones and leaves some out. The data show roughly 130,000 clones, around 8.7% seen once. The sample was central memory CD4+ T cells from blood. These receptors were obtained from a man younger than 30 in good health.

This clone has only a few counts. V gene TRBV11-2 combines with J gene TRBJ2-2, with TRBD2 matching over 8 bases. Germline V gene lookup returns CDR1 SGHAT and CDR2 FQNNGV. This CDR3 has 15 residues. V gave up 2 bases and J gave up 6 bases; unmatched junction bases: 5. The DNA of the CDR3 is TGTGCCAGCAGCTTACGCCGGGGGGGCTCCGGGGAGCTGTTTTTT. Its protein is CASSLRRGGSGELFF.

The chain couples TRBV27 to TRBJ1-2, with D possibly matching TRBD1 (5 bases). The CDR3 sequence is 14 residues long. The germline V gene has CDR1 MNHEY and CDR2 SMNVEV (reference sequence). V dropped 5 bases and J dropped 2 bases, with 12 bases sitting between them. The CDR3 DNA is TGTGCCAGCAGTAGACAGAACGGAAACTATGGCTACACCTTC. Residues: CASSRQNGNYGYTF.

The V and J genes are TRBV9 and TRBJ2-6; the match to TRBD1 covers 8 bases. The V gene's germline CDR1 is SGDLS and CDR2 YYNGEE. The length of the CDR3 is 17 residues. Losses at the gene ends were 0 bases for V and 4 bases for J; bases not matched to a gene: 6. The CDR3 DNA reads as TGTGCCAGCAGCGTAGGCCAGGGGGCGCCAGGGGCCAACGTCCTGACTTTC. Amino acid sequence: CASSVGQGAPGANVLTF.

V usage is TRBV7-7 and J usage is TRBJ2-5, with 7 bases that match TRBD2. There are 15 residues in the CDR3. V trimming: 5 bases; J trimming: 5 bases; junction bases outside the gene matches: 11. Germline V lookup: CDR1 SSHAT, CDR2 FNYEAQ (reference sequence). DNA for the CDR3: TGTGCCAGCAGCCCTCGCGGGGGAGTCCGGGAGACCCAGTACTTC. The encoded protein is CASSPRGGVRETQYF.

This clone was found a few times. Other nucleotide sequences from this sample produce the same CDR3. Written as DNA, the CDR3 is TGCGCCAGCAGCTTAGTAGCGGAGAACACCGGGGAGCTGTTTTTT. Protein sequence: CASSLVAENTGELFF. V usage is TRBV5-1 and J usage is TRBJ2-2; possibly TRBD2 for D (6 bases). The germline V gene has CDR1 SGHRS and CDR2 YFSETQ. Trimming cost V 2 bases and J 1 base, with 9 bases left between them. The CDR3 runs to 15 residues.

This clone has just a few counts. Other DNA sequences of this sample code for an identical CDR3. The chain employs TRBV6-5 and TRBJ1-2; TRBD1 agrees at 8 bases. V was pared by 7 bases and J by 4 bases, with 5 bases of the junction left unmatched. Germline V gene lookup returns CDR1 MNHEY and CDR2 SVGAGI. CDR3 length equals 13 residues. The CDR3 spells CASKQGVAYGYTF. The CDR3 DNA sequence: TGTGCCAGCAAACAGGGGGTTGCCTATGGCTACACCTTC.

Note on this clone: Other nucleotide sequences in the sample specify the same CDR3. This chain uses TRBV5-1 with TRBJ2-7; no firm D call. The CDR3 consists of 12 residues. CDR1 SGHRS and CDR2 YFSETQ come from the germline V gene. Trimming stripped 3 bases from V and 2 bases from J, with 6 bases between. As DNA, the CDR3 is TGCGCCAGCAGCTCCCAGGCCTACGAGCAGTACTTC. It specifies CASSSQAYEQYF.

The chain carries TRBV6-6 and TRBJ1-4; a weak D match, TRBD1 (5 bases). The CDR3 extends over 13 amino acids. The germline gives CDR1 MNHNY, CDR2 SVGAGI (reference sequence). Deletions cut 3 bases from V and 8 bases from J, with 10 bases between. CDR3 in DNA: TGTGCCAGCAGTTATTACAGGTCGGAAAAACTGTTTTTT. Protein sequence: CASSYYRSEKLFF.

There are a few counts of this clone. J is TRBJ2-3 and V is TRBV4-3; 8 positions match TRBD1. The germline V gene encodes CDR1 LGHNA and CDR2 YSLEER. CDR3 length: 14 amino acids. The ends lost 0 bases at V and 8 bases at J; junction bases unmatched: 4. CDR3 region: CASSQDQGAGTQYF. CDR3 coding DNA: TGCGCCAGCAGCCAAGATCAGGGGGCGGGTACGCAGTATTTT.

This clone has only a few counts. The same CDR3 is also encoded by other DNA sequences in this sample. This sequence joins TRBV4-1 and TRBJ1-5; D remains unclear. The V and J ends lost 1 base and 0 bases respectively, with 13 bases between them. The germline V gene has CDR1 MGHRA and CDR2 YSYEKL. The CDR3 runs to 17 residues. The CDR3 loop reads CASSQVVELYSNQPQHF. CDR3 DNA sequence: TGCGCCAGCAGCCAAGTCGTGGAGCTCTATAGCAATCAGCCCCAGCATTTT.

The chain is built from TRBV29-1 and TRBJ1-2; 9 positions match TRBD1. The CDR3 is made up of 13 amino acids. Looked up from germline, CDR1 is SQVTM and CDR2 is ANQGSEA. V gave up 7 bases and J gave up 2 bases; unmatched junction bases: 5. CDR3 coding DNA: TGCAGCGGGCGGGACAGGGTGAACTATGGCTACACCTTC. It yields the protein CSGRDRVNYGYTF.

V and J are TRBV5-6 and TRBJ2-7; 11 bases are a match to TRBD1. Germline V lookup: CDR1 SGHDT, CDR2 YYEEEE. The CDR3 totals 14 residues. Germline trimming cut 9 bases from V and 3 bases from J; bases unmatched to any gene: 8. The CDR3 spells CAIKGQGAVYEQYF. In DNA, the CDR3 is TGTGCCATCAAAGGACAGGGGGCAGTCTACGAGCAGTACTTC.

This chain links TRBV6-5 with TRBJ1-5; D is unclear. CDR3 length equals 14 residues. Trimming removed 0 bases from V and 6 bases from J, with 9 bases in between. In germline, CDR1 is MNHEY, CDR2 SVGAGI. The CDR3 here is CASSYSIGGQPQHF. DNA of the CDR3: TGTGCCAGCAGTTACTCGATCGGAGGTCAGCCCCAGCATTTT.

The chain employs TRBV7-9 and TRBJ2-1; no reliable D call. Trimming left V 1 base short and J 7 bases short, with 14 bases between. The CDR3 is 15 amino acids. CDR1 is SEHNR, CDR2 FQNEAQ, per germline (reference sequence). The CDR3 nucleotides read TGTGCCAGCAGCTTAGAACTGGGCCCACAGAATGAGCAGTTCTTC. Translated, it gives CASSLELGPQNEQFF.

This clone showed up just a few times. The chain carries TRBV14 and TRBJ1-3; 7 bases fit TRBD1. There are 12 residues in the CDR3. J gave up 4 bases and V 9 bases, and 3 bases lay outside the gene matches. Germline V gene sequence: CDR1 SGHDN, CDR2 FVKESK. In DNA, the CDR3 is TGTGCCAGGATGGGACAGGGAAACACCATATATTTT. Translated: CARMGQGNTIYF.

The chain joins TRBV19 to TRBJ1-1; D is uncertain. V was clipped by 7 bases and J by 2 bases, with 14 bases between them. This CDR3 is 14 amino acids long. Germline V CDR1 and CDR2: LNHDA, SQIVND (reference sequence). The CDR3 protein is CASNLLWQNTEAFF. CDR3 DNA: TGTGCCAGTAATCTTTTGTGGCAAAACACTGAAGCTTTCTTT.

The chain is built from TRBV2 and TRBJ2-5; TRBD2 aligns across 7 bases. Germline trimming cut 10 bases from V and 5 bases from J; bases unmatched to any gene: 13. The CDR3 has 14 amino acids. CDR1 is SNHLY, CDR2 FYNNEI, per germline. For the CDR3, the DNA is TGTGCCATTACACGGGCGGGGGATGGGGAGACCCAGTACTTC. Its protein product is CAITRAGDGETQYF.

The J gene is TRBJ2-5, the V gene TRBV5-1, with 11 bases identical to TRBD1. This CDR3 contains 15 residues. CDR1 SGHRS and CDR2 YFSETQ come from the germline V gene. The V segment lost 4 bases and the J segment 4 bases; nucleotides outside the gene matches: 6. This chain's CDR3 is CASSAQGQGAETQYF. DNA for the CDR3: TGCGCCAGCAGCGCCCAAGGACAGGGGGCAGAGACCCAGTACTTC.

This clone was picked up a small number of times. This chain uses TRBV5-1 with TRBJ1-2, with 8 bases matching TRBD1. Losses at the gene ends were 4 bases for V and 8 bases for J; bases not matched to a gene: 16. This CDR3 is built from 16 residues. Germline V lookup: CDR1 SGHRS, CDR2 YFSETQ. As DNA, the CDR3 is TGCGCCAGCAGCCGCGAATGGGGGGGGACAGGCGAGGGCTACACCTTC. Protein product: CASSREWGGTGEGYTF.

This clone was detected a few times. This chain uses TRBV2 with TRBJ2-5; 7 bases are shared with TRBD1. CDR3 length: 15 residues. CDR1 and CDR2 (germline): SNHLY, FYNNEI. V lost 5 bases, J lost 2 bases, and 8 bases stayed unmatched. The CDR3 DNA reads TGTGCCAGCAGTCCGGGACAGAGCAAGCAAGAGACCCAGTACTTC. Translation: CASSPGQSKQETQYF.

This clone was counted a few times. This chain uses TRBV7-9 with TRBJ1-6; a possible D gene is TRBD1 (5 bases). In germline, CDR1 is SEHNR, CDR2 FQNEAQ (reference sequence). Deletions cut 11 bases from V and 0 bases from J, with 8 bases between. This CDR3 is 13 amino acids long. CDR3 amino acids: CAAQGSYNSPLHF. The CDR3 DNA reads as TGTGCCGCTCAGGGCTCCTATAATTCACCCCTCCACTTT.

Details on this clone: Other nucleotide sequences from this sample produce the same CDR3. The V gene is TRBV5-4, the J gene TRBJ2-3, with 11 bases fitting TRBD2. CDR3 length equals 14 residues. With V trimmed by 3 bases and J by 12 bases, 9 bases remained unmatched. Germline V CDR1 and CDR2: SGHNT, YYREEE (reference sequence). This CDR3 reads CASSSTSGDQVQYF. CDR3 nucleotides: TGTGCCAGCAGCTCGACTAGCGGGGACCAAGTTCAGTATTTT.

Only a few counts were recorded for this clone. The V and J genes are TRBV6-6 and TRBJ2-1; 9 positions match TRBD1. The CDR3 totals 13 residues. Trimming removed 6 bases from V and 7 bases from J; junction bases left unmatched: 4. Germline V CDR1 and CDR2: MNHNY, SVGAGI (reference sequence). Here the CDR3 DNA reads TGTGCCAGCAGGGGGACAGGGCAAAATGAGCAGTTCTTC. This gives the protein CASRGTGQNEQFF.

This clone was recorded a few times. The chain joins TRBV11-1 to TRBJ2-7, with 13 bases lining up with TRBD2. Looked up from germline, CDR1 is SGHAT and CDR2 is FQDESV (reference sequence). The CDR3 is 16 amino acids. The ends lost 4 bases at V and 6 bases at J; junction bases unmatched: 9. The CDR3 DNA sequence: TGTGCCAGCAGCTCAATCCCAGGACTAGCGGGAGCCGAGCAGTACTTC. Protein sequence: CASSSIPGLAGAEQYF.